Listed below are T cell receptor beta chains from one sample, sequenced in a study of blood T cell repertoires in COVID-19. Data came from immunoSEQ multiplex PCR; TCRdb stores just in-frame clones and leaves some out. The sample lists some 180,000 clones, approximately 80% occurring once. The sequencing sample was made of peripheral blood. The receptors come from a woman aged 40 to 50 with COVID-19, enrolled during active disease. The CDR3 runs from the conserved cysteine through the conserved F or W. A D gene is named only where the DNA matches it firmly. The size entry is marked missing in some rows and otherwise reads once, few, many or a size class.

clone_size	d_call	v_call	j_call	cdr3_nt	cdr3_aa
few	.	TRBV19	TRBJ2-7	TGTGCCAGTAGTGACAGTGGTTACGAGCAGTACTTC	CASSDSGYEQYF
.	.	TRBV5-1	TRBJ2-2	TGCGCCAGCTTAGGAGCCGGGGAGCTGTTTTTT	CASLGAGELFF
few	TRBD1	TRBV3-1/TRBV3-2	TRBJ2-1	TGTGCCAGCAGGGGACAGGGGATTTTCAATGAGCAGTTCTTC	CASRGQGIFNEQFF
.	TRBD1	TRBV27	TRBJ2-7	TGTGCCAGCAGTGGCCCGGGACAGGGGTACGAGCAGTACTTC	CASSGPGQGYEQYF
.	TRBD1	TRBV5-1	TRBJ1-2	TGCGCCAGCAGCTTGGACCCGGACAGGCGCTATGGCTACACCTTC	CASSLDPDRRYGYTF
.	.	TRBV3-1/TRBV3-2	TRBJ2-2	TGTGCCAGCAGCCGCAACAGCGGGAACACCGGGGAGCTGTTTTTT	CASSRNSGNTGELFF
.	.	TRBV6-1	TRBJ1-1	TGTGCCAGCAGTGAACCCCTAAGGGGCACTGAAGCTTTCTTT	CASSEPLRGTEAFF
once	.	TRBV5-5	TRBJ1-2	TGTGCCAGCAGCTCCGAGAACTATGGCTACACCTTC	CASSSENYGYTF
.	.	TRBV6-4	TRBJ1-2	TGTGCCAGCAGTGACTCGATTCAGGGGAGTAACTATGGCTACACCTTC	CASSDSIQGSNYGYTF
.	TRBD2	TRBV7-3	TRBJ2-1	TGTGCCAGCAGCTTAAGGCTAGCGGGGTACAATGAGCAGTTCTTC	CASSLRLAGYNEQFF
.	.	TRBV3-1/TRBV3-2	TRBJ1-3	TGTGCCAGCAGCCAAGAGGGCCACTCTGGAAACACCATATATTTT	CASSQEGHSGNTIYF
.	TRBD1	TRBV9	TRBJ2-2	TGTGCCAGCAGCGTAGCCCACCCGGACAGGGTTCTAACCGGGGAGCTGTTTTTT	CASSVAHPDRVLTGELFF
.	TRBD1	TRBV24-1	TRBJ1-5	TGTGCCACCAGTGATTATCGGACAGGGAACAATCAGCCCCAGCATTTT	CATSDYRTGNNQPQHF
.	TRBD2	TRBV24-1	TRBJ2-1	TGTGCCACCAGTGATCCGGGGAGGGTTAATGAGCAGTTCTTC	CATSDPGRVNEQFF
once	.	TRBV28	TRBJ1-1	TGTGCCAGCAGTTTAGATTTTGCAGGGATAAGGACTGAAGCTTTCTTT	CASSLDFAGIRTEAFF
once	.	TRBV5-5	TRBJ1-5	TGTGCCAGCAGCCGTGGGGGAGGGGACAATCAGCCCCAGCATTTT	CASSRGGGDNQPQHF
once	TRBD1	TRBV27	TRBJ1-4	TGTGCCAGCAGTCCCGTGTGGACAGGGGGCGGGGAAAAACTGTTTTTT	CASSPVWTGGGEKLFF
once	.	TRBV5-6	TRBJ1-1	TGTGCCAGCAGCTTGGTCAGGCCCTACGTTGGCACTGAAGCTTTCTTT	CASSLVRPYVGTEAFF
once	TRBD2	TRBV7-3	TRBJ2-1	TGTGCCAGCAGCCCAAGCGGGACGTCCTACAATGAGCAGTTCTTC	CASSPSGTSYNEQFF
.	TRBD2	TRBV7-2	TRBJ2-7	TGTGCCAGCAGCTTAACGGCGGGAGAGAGCGAGCAGTACTTC	CASSLTAGESEQYF
.	.	TRBV20-1	TRBJ2-1	TGCAGTGCTAGTCAGGGCCGTAGCTCCTACAATGAGCAGTTCTTC	CSASQGRSSYNEQFF
.	.	TRBV5-1	TRBJ1-2	TGCGCCAGCAGCTCAGCGGGGGGCGATTATGGCTACACCTTC	CASSSAGGDYGYTF
.	.	TRBV9	TRBJ2-1	TGTGCCAGCAGCGTACAGGGAAGGGTAAGCTCCTACAATGAGCAGTTCTTC	CASSVQGRVSSYNEQFF
once	.	TRBV5-6	TRBJ1-1	TGTGCCAGCAGCTTGGGGCGGGGCACTGAAGCTTTCTTT	CASSLGRGTEAFF
.	.	TRBV12-3/TRBV12-4	TRBJ1-3	TGTGCCAGCAGTCAGGGAAACACCATATATTTT	CASSQGNTIYF
.	TRBD1	TRBV5-4	TRBJ2-7	TGTGCCAGCAGCGTGCCCGGGACAGGGGGCGGGCAGTACTTC	CASSVPGTGGGQYF
.	TRBD2	TRBV7-2	TRBJ2-7	TGTGCCAGCAGGCGCGGGAGCGGATACGAGCAGTACTTC	CASRRGSGYEQYF
.	.	TRBV29-1	TRBJ1-1	TGCAGCGTTGGGTTCTACAGAAAATTGAACACTGAAGCTTTCTTT	CSVGFYRKLNTEAFF
.	TRBD1	TRBV28	TRBJ1-1	TGTGCCAGCAGTTCCCCCGACAGGGCAGGAGCTTTCTTT	CASSSPDRAGAFF
.	TRBD2	TRBV19	TRBJ2-1	TGTGCCAGTAGTTGGGGCGGGAGAGTCTACAATGAGCAGTTCTTC	CASSWGGRVYNEQFF
.	.	TRBV19	TRBJ1-2	TGTGCCAGTAGTATGACAGTGATTTATGGCTGCACCTTC	CASSMTVIYGCTF
.	TRBD2	TRBV5-1	TRBJ2-1	TGCGCCAGCAGCGCAGGACTAGCGGGAGTTATTAGTATCGATGAGCAGTTCTTC	CASSAGLAGVISIDEQFF
few	.	TRBV9	TRBJ1-4	TGTGCCAGCAGCGTAGGACAGGAAAGACCTGGAAAACTGTTTTTT	CASSVGQERPGKLFF
.	.	TRBV3-1/TRBV3-2	TRBJ1-1	TGTGCCAGCAGCCTAGGGCCCGACAGGACTTTCTTT	CASSLGPDRTFF
.	TRBD2	TRBV18	TRBJ2-5	TGTGCCAGCTCGCCGGGACTAGGGATCGGGGAGACCCAGTACTTC	CASSPGLGIGETQYF
.	TRBD2	TRBV28	TRBJ2-7	TGTGCCAGCAGTTTTAGTTCGACGGCTAGCGGGAGTAACGAGCAGTACTTC	CASSFSSTASGSNEQYF
few	.	TRBV5-1	TRBJ2-1	TGCGCCAGCAGTATTATGGTCGGGGAGCAGTTCTTC	CASSIMVGEQFF
few	.	TRBV7-9	TRBJ1-6	TGTGCCAGCAGCTTCCCTGAGGATCACGGTTTCTATTCACCCCTCCACTTT	CASSFPEDHGFYSPLHF
.	TRBD2	TRBV11-2	TRBJ2-5	TGTGCCAGCAGCGTTAGCGGGGGGGCCGGGGAGACCCAGTACTTC	CASSVSGGAGETQYF
once	TRBD2	TRBV2	TRBJ2-3	TGTGCCAGCATCCCGCGGACTAGCGGGGGAACAGATACGCAGTATTTT	CASIPRTSGGTDTQYF
.	TRBD1	TRBV30	TRBJ1-6	TGTGCCTGGAGCTACCCTTGGGACAGGGGGCAAGGTCGGCAGAATTCACCCCTCCACTTT	CAWSYPWDRGQGRQNSPLHF
few	TRBD2	TRBV2	TRBJ2-7	TGTGCCAGCATTAGACCGGGACTAGCGATTAACGAGCAGTACTTC	CASIRPGLAINEQYF
.	.	TRBV19	TRBJ1-5	TGTGCCAGTAGTATCGGTCAGGTGGGCAATCAGCCCCAGCATTTT	CASSIGQVGNQPQHF
.	.	TRBV7-9	TRBJ1-4	TGTGCCAGCAGTCCCTATACTGTCCTAAATGAAAAACTGTTTTTT	CASSPYTVLNEKLFF